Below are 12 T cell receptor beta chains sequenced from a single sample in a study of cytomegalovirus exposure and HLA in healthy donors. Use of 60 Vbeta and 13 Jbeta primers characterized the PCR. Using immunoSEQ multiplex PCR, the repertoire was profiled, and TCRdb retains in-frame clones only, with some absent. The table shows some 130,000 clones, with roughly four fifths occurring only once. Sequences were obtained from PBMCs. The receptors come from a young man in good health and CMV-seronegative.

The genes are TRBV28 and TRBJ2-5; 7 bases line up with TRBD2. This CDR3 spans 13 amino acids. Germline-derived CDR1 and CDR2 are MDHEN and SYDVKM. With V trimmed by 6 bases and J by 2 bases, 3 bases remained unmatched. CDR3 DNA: TGTGCCAGCAGCCGACTAGCTCAAGAGACCCAGTACTTC. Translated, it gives CASSRLAQETQYF. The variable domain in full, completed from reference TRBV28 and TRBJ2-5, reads DVKVTQSSRYLVKRTGEKVFLECVQDMDHENMFWYRQDPGLGLRLIYFSYDVKMKEKGDIPEGYSVSREKKERFSLILESASTNQTSMYLCASSRLAQETQYFGPGTRLLVL.

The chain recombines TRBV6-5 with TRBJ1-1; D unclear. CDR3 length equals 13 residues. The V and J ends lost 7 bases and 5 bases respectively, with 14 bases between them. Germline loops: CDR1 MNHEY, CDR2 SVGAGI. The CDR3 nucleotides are TGTGCCAGCAACCCCATTGCGCGAACTGAAGCTTTCTTT. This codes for CASNPIARTEAFF.

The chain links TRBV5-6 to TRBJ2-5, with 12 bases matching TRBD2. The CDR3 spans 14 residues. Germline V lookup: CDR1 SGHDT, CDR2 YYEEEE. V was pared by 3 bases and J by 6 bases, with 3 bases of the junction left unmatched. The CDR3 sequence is CASSWTSGIKTQYF. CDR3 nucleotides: TGTGCCAGCAGCTGGACTAGCGGGATAAAGACCCAGTACTTC.

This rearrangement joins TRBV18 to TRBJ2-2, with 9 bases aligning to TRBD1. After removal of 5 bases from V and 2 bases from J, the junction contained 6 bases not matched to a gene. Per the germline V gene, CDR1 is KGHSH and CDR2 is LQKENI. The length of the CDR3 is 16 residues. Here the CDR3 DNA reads TGTGCCAGCTCAAGGCGGACAGGGGCAAACACCGGGGAGCTGTTTTTT. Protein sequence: CASSRRTGANTGELFF.

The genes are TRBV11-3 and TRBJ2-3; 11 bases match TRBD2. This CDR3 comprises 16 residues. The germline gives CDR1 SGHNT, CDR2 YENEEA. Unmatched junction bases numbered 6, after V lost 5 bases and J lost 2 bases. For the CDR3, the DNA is TGTGCCAGCAGCCCGGGACTAGCGGAACTCACAGATACGCAGTATTTT. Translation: CASSPGLAELTDTQYF.

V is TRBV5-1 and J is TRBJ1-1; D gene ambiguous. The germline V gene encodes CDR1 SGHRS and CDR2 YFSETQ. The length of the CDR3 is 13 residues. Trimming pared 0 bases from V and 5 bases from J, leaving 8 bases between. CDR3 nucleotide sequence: TGCGCCAGCAGCTTGGGAGAGAAAACTGAAGCTTTCTTT. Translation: CASSLGEKTEAFF.

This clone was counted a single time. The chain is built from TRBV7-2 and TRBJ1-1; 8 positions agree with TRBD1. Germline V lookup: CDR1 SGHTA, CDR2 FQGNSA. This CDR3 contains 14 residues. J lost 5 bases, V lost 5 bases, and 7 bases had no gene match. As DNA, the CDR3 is TGTGCCAGCAGCCAAACGACAGGGGAAACTGAAGCTTTCTTT. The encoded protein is CASSQTTGETEAFF.

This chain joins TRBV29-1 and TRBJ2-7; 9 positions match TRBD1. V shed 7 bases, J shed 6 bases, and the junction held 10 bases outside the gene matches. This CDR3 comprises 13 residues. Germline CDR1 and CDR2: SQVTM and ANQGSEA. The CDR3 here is CSGTTGQGGEQYF. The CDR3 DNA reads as TGCAGCGGCACCACGGGACAGGGAGGCGAGCAGTACTTC.

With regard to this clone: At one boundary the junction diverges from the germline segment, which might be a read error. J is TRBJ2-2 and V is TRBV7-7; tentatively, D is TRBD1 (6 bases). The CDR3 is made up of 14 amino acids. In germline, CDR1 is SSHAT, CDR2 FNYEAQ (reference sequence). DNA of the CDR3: TGTGCTAGCAGCCCTCTGCAGGGGAGCGGGGAGCTGTTTTTT. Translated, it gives CASSPLQGSGELFF.

CDR3 DNA: TGTGCCACCGAGAACGGGACTTTAGGGGAGACCCAGTACTTC. It codes for CATENGTLGETQYF. V and J are TRBV15 and TRBJ2-5; weak D call: TRBD2 (6 bases). The germline gives CDR1 LNHNV, CDR2 YYDKDF (reference sequence). This CDR3 is built from 14 residues. Trimming pared 8 bases from V and 5 bases from J, leaving 18 bases between.

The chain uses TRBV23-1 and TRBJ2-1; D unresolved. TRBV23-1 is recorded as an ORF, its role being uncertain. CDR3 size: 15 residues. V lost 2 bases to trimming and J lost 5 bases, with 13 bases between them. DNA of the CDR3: TGCGCCAGCAGTCAACCACCGAAAAAGCACAATGAGCAGTTCTTC. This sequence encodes CASSQPPKKHNEQFF.

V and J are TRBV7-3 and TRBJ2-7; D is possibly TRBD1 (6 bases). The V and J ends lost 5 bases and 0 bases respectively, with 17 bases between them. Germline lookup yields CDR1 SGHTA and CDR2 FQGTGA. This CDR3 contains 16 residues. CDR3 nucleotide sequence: TGTGCCAGCAGCCCTTCCCCAGGGGTGGGCTCCTACGAGCAGTACTTC. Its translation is CASSPSPGVGSYEQYF.